This T cell receptor beta chain was sequenced in a study of OX40 agonist ivuxolimab in advanced cancers. About the research overall: Dose-escalation patients were diagnosed with hepatocellular carcinoma, melanoma, renal cell cancer or head and neck cancer. Partial responses were achieved by three patients, of whom one had hepatocellular carcinoma and two had cutaneous melanoma. Findings and limits, study-wide: No antigen was identified for the clonally expanded peripheral T cells.

As to this clone: Its antigen remains unidentified.

The CDR3 runs 13 residues. J was trimmed by 3 bases and V by 7 bases; bases with no gene match: 4. The germline gives CDR1 ENHRY, CDR2 SYGVKD. Data came from immunoSEQ multiplex PCR; TCRdb stores just in-frame clones and leaves some out. The table records some 77,000 clones, approximately 85% of them present only once. The chain joins TRBV10-3 to TRBJ2-7; 9 nucleotides align to TRBD2. The clonotype originates from an adult with an advanced solid tumor such as melanoma, head and neck, liver or kidney cancer. The specimen was CD4+ or CD8+ T cells sorted from blood, collected in a trial of the OX40 agonist ivuxolimab. The CDR3 sequence is CAITRGRDYEQYF. As DNA, the CDR3 is TGTGCCATCACCCGCGGGAGGGACTACGAGCAGTACTTC.